Following are 14 T cell receptor beta chains from one sample sequenced in a study of immune evolution from preneoplasia to lung adenocarcinoma. Sequencing used immunoSEQ multiplex PCR; TCRdb keeps in-frame clones, though not all of them. Among some 7,000 clones listed, 78% were seen once. Sequenced material: FFPE adjacent normal lung tissue. The receptor set was obtained from a person between 60 and 79 years old with lung adenocarcinoma.

This chain connects TRBV7-2 to TRBJ2-3, with TRBD1 as a possible D gene (6 bases). The CDR3 totals 15 residues. The germline V gene encodes CDR1 SGHTA and CDR2 FQGNSA. V gave up 4 bases and J gave up 6 bases, with 17 bases separating them. The CDR3 DNA reads TGTGCCAGCAGCTCTGACAGGAGTAAGCGGGATACGCAGTATTTT. Translation gives CASSSDRSKRDTQYF.

The chain is built from TRBV6-5 and TRBJ2-1; D is unresolved. The CDR3 has 13 amino acids. CDR1 is MNHEY, CDR2 SVGAGI, per germline. Trimming stripped 4 bases from V and 0 bases from J, with 4 bases between. The CDR3 here is CASSLSSYNEQFF. CDR3 bases: TGTGCCAGCAGTTTAAGCTCCTACAATGAGCAGTTCTTC.

This clone was detected once. A junction end diverges from the germline sequence, so it may reflect a read error. The chain has TRBV6-1 and TRBJ2-7, with D uncertain. The CDR3 is 10 residues long. The V gene's germline CDR1 is MNHNS and CDR2 SASEGT. The CDR3 loop is CASSDYEQYF. The CDR3 DNA reads as TGTGCTAGCAGTGACTACGAGCAGTACTTC.

The V gene is TRBV6-5, the J gene TRBJ2-5, with 7 bases fitting TRBD1. Germline V gene lookup returns CDR1 MNHEY and CDR2 SVGAGI. The V gene end was trimmed by 8 bases and the J gene end by 4 bases; junction bases not matched to a gene: 13. The CDR3 extends over 15 amino acids. CDR3 DNA: TGTGCCAGCGGCCTGGGTTTAGGGGGCTTAGAGACCCAGTACTTC. Its protein is CASGLGLGGLETQYF.

The gene calls are TRBV4-1 and TRBJ2-7; D possibly matches TRBD1 or TRBD2 (5 bases each). The CDR3 runs to 15 residues. The germline gives CDR1 MGHRA, CDR2 YSYEKL. The V end was cut by 4 bases, the J end by 2 bases, with 15 bases between. The DNA of the CDR3 is TGCGCCAGCAGCCTCAGCCGGGACCCTCCCTACGAGCAGTACTTC. This codes for CASSLSRDPPYEQYF.

This CDR3 is CAIRTSGDSYEQYF. The CDR3 DNA reads as TGTGCCATCAGGACTAGCGGAGACTCCTACGAGCAGTACTTC. The J gene is TRBJ2-7, the V gene TRBV10-3; 9 positions agree with TRBD2. Germline V gene sequence: CDR1 ENHRY, CDR2 SYGVKD. The CDR3 is made up of 14 amino acids. Losses at the gene ends were 6 bases for V and 0 bases for J; bases not matched to a gene: 3.

The rearrangement links TRBV28 to TRBJ2-7; D may match TRBD1 or TRBD2 (6 bases each). V lost 4 bases, J lost 6 bases, and 19 bases lay in between. This CDR3 is 15 amino acids long. Germline V lookup: CDR1 MDHEN, CDR2 SYDVKM. CDR3 in amino acids: CASSSPTRGSGEQYF. The CDR3, as DNA: TGTGCCAGCAGTTCCCCGACTAGGGGGAGTGGCGAGCAGTACTTC.

V usage is TRBV28 and J usage is TRBJ1-2; D uncertain. Deletions cut 5 bases from V and 10 bases from J, with 8 bases between. The V gene's germline CDR1 is MDHEN and CDR2 SYDVKM. The CDR3 extends over 10 amino acids. The CDR3 region is CASSRRDYTF. As DNA, the CDR3 is TGTGCCAGCAGTCGTAGGGACTACACCTTC.

The V call is TRBV4-2, the J call TRBJ1-2, with D possibly TRBD1 on 5 matching bases. V was clipped by 2 bases and J by 0 bases, with 13 bases between them. CDR3 length equals 16 residues. Germline-derived CDR1 and CDR2 are LGHNA and YNFKEQ. In DNA, the CDR3 is TGTGCCAGCAGCCAACCGCAGGGAACAGCTAACTATGGCTACACCTTC. Residues: CASSQPQGTANYGYTF.

This rearrangement joins TRBV6-5 to TRBJ2-2; D might be TRBD1 (6 bases). The ends were cut back, 2 bases at V and 6 bases at J, with 16 bases in the middle. CDR1 is MNHEY and CDR2 is SVGAGI in the germline V gene. There are 16 residues in the CDR3. The CDR3, as DNA: TGTGCCAGCAGTTACGTGGGGGCCTTTATCTCCGGGGAGCTGTTTTTT. Translated: CASSYVGAFISGELFF.

The V call is TRBV30, the J call TRBJ2-5; no definite D call. The CDR3 extends over 13 amino acids. The ends were cut back, 4 bases at V and 1 base at J, with 10 bases in the middle. Germline assignment: CDR1 GTSNPN and CDR2 SVGIG (reference sequence). The CDR3 sequence: CAWNIVAQETQYF. Here the CDR3 DNA reads TGTGCCTGGAATATAGTCGCCCAAGAGACCCAGTACTTC.

V usage is TRBV4-3 and J usage is TRBJ2-1, with a tentative D call TRBD2 (5 bases). From germline, CDR1 is LGHNA and CDR2 YSLEER. The CDR3 totals 17 residues. Trimming left V 0 bases short and J 2 bases short, with 14 bases between. The CDR3 DNA reads TGCGCCAGCAGCCAAGATCGAGAGGGAGTACCCTACAATGAGCAGTTCTTC. Its translation is CASSQDREGVPYNEQFF.

Of note for this clone: The same CDR3 can be traced to other DNA sequences in this sample. V gene TRBV5-1 combines with J gene TRBJ2-3; possible D gene TRBD2, 5 bases. CDR1 is SGHRS, CDR2 YFSETQ, per germline. The CDR3 contains 14 residues. Trimming pared 0 bases from V and 4 bases from J, leaving 9 bases between. This CDR3 is CASSLVLGADTQYF. The CDR3 DNA follows: TGCGCCAGCAGCTTGGTACTAGGAGCAGATACGCAGTATTTT.

The V and J genes are TRBV28 and TRBJ1-5, with D possibly being TRBD1 (6 bases). CDR1 and CDR2 from the germline V gene are MDHEN and SYDVKM. There are 20 residues in the CDR3. Trimming shortened V by 3 bases and J by 0 bases, and 24 bases separated the two germline ends. The CDR3 loop is CASSLSLGGDKKYSNQPQHF. The CDR3 bases are TGTGCCAGCAGTTTGTCCCTAGGGGGGGACAAAAAGTATAGCAATCAGCCCCAGCATTTT.